Below are 18 T cell receptor beta chains sequenced from a single sample in a study of blood T cell repertoires in COVID-19. Only in-frame clones appear in the TCRdb table, and some are missing; sequencing was by immunoSEQ multiplex PCR. The sample yields fewer than 65,000 clones, 65% to 90% seen once. Sequencing was carried out using peripheral blood. These receptors all come from a human donor in a cohort sampled during active COVID-19.

The gene calls are TRBV10-3 and TRBJ1-2; 9 bases fit TRBD1. J was trimmed by 8 bases and V by 5 bases; bases with no gene match: 12. The germline CDR1 and CDR2 sequences are ENHRY and SYGVKD. The CDR3 is 15 amino acids. CDR3 sequence reads: CAISSPGQGTYGYTF. CDR3 in DNA: TGTGCCATCAGTTCCCCGGGACAGGGTACTTACGGCTACACCTTC.

The rearrangement uses TRBV7-2 and TRBJ1-1; D ambiguous. Per germline, CDR1 SGHTA and CDR2 FQGNSA. The CDR3 runs to 13 residues. The ends were cut back, 1 base at V and 4 bases at J, with 7 bases in the middle. CDR3 protein: CASSLGQVTEAFF. For the CDR3, the DNA is TGTGCCAGCAGCTTAGGGCAGGTCACTGAAGCTTTCTTT.

This clone was found a few times. This chain's CDR3 is CAILAGNTDTQYF. CDR3 in DNA: TGTGCCATCTTAGCGGGGAACACAGATACGCAGTATTTT. The genes are TRBV10-3 and TRBJ2-3, with 8 bases lining up with TRBD2. The CDR3 is 13 residues long. From germline, CDR1 is ENHRY and CDR2 SYGVKD. V was clipped by 8 bases and J by 2 bases; unmatched bases: 3.

The chain joins TRBV9 to TRBJ2-5; 7 positions agree with TRBD2. Trimming cost V 3 bases and J 5 bases; bases outside gene matches: 7. The CDR3 totals 14 residues. Germline CDR1 and CDR2: SGDLS and YYNGEE. The DNA of the CDR3 is TGTGCCAGCAGCGGCGGGGGACCGAGGGAGACCCAGTACTTC. Protein product: CASSGGGPRETQYF.

The V and J genes are TRBV10-3 and TRBJ1-3, with no clear D. Germline CDR1 is ENHRY and CDR2 is SYGVKD. Trimming removed 8 bases at V and 0 bases at J, with 11 bases between. This CDR3 spans 14 amino acids. The CDR3 sequence is CAIGWEPSGNTIYF. CDR3 nucleotide sequence: TGTGCCATCGGATGGGAGCCCTCTGGAAACACCATATATTTT.

The chain couples TRBV5-4 to TRBJ2-7, with 7 bases that match TRBD1. Germline V CDR1 and CDR2: SGHNT, YYREEE (reference sequence). The CDR3 is 13 amino acids. V lost 4 bases, J lost 3 bases, and 4 bases stayed unmatched. CDR3 sequence reads: CASSPRDSYEQYF. The CDR3 DNA sequence: TGTGCCAGCAGCCCCCGGGACAGCTACGAGCAGTACTTC.

V gene TRBV10-3 combines with J gene TRBJ2-2; the D gene is possibly TRBD2 (5 bases). Trimming stripped 6 bases from V and 3 bases from J, with 8 bases between. The CDR3 length is 13 residues. CDR1 ENHRY and CDR2 SYGVKD come from the germline V gene. For the CDR3, the DNA is TGTGCCATCAGCGGGGAAGACACCGGGGAGCTGTTTTTT. Its protein product is CAISGEDTGELFF.

The chain is built from TRBV19 and TRBJ1-3; 7 bases fit TRBD1. CDR3 length: 15 amino acids. Trimming took 6 bases from V and 2 from J; bases not matched to a gene: 7. Looked up from germline, CDR1 is LNHDA and CDR2 is SQIVND (reference sequence). Here the CDR3 DNA reads TGTGCCAGTAGCCTACAGGGGCCCCCTGGAAACACCATATATTTT. The encoded protein is CASSLQGPPGNTIYF.

The chain links TRBV4-3 to TRBJ2-5, with TRBD2 matching 8 bases. CDR3 size: 20 residues. Germline V lookup: CDR1 LGHNA, CDR2 YSLEER. V was pared by 1 base and J by 1 base, with 17 bases of the junction left unmatched. CDR3: CASSQVAPLGSGGTQETQYF. DNA for the CDR3: TGCGCCAGCAGCCAAGTCGCCCCCCTCGGGAGCGGGGGAACCCAAGAGACCCAGTACTTC.

The chain has TRBV16 and TRBJ2-5, with D possibly being TRBD2 (7 bases). The V gene lost 0 bases and the J gene lost 5 bases, with 16 bases spanning the gap. Germline V gene data show CDR1 as KGHSY and CDR2 as FQNENV. This CDR3 has 16 residues. CDR3 amino acids: CASSQSVGGLQETQYF. The DNA of the CDR3 is TGTGCCAGCAGCCAATCCGTGGGGGGGCTCCAGGAGACCCAGTACTTC. The whole variable domain, remainder taken from reference TRBV16 and TRBJ2-5, is GEEVAQTPKHLVRGEGQKAKLYCAPIKGHSYVFWYQQVLKNEFKFLISFQNENVFDETGMPKERFSAKCLPNSPCSLEIQATKLEDSAVYFCASSQSVGGLQETQYFGPGTRLLVL.

The chain uses TRBV4-1 and TRBJ2-2; tentatively, D is TRBD2 (5 bases). The CDR3 is 15 residues long. Germline lookup yields CDR1 MGHRA and CDR2 YSYEKL. Trimming stripped 4 bases from V and 2 bases from J, with 11 bases between. The DNA for the CDR3 is TGCGCCAGCAGCCCCTGGACGGGAAACACCGGGGAGCTGTTTTTT. Translating gives CASSPWTGNTGELFF.

V and J are TRBV27 and TRBJ2-5, with a weak D call TRBD2 (5 bases). CDR1 is MNHEY and CDR2 is SMNVEV in the germline V gene (reference sequence). This CDR3 has 17 amino acids. Trimming pared 6 bases from V and 2 bases from J, leaving 22 bases between. CDR3: CASRPDRYGRGQETQYF. In nucleotides, the CDR3 is TGTGCCAGCAGGCCTGACCGCTACGGTCGGGGACAAGAGACCCAGTACTTC.

This clone was picked up a small number of times. The chain recombines TRBV5-5 with TRBJ1-5; TRBD1 matches 9 bases. V lost 0 bases, J lost 7 bases, and 8 bases stayed unmatched. Germline CDR1 SGHKS, CDR2 YYEKEE (reference sequence). CDR3 size: 16 residues. The CDR3 nucleotides are TGTGCCAGCAGCTTGGGCACAGGGGGCAGGGGCCAGCCCCAGCATTTT. This sequence encodes CASSLGTGGRGQPQHF. The full variable domain, completed using reference TRBV5-5 and TRBJ1-5, is DAGVTQSPTHLIKTRGQQVTLRCSPISGHKSVSWYQQVLGQGPQFIFQYYEKEERGRGNFPDRFSARQFPNYSSELNVNALLLGDSALYLCASSLGTGGRGQPQHFGDGTRLSIL.

The chain carries TRBV30 and TRBJ2-2; 7 bases match TRBD1. The CDR3 spans 15 residues. The V gene's germline CDR1 is GTSNPN and CDR2 SVGIG (reference sequence). V lost 8 bases to trimming and J lost 0 bases; unmatched junction nucleotides: 9. The CDR3 DNA sequence: TGTGCCGCAGGGGGTGGGACATCGAACACCGGGGAGCTGTTTTTT. Amino acid sequence: CAAGGGTSNTGELFF.

Comments on this clone: The junction departs from germline at one end; a sequencing error may be responsible. The chain has TRBV18 and TRBJ1-2; 8 bases are shared with TRBD1. The CDR3 sequence is 15 residues long. Per germline, CDR1 KGHSH and CDR2 LQKENI. The chain's CDR3 is CASSPVGQGDYGYTF. For the CDR3, the DNA is TGTGCCAGCTCACCGGTTGGACAGGGCGACTACGGCTACACCTTC.

The chain recombines TRBV5-1 with TRBJ2-5; D perhaps matches TRBD2 (6 bases). There are 15 residues in the CDR3. Trimming left V 0 bases short and J 2 bases short, with 11 bases between. Germline loops: CDR1 SGHRS, CDR2 YFSETQ. In DNA form, the CDR3 reads TGCGCCAGCAGCTTGGCTTCGGCGGGGCAAGAGACCCAGTACTTC. It is translated as CASSLASAGQETQYF.

The CDR3 DNA is TGTGCCAGCAGCTTGGAGGGGGTAGGTCAGCCCCAGCATTTT. Its protein is CASSLEGVGQPQHF. The chain couples TRBV5-4 to TRBJ1-5; tentative D call: TRBD1 (6 bases). This CDR3 is 14 amino acids long. In germline, CDR1 is SGHNT, CDR2 YYREEE (reference sequence). V lost 0 bases, J lost 6 bases, and 10 bases lay in between.

The J gene is TRBJ1-1, the V gene TRBV19; weak D call: TRBD1 (5 bases). Germline values: CDR1 LNHDA, CDR2 SQIVND (reference sequence). This CDR3 has 13 residues. The ends were cut back, 5 bases at V and 0 bases at J, with 7 bases in the middle. The CDR3 here is CASSHRLNTEAFF. In DNA, the CDR3 is TGTGCCAGTAGTCACAGGTTGAACACTGAAGCTTTCTTT.